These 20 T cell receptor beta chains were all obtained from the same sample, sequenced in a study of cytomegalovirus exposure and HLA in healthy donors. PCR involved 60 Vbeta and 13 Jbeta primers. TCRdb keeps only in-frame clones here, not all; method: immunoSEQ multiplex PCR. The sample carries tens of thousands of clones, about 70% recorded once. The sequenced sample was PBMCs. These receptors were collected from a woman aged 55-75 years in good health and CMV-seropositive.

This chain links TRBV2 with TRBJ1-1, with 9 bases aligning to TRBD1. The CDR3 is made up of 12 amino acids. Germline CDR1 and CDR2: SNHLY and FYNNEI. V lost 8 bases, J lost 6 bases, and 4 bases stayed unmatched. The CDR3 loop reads CASLGQGSEAFF. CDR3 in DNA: TGTGCCAGCTTGGGACAGGGATCTGAAGCTTTCTTT.

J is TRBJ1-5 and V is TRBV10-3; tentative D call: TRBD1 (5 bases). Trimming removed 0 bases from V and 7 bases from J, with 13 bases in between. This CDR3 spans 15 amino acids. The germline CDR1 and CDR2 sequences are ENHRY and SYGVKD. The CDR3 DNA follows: TGTGCCATCAGTGAGTCGCCAGGGCTTGGACAGCCCCAGCATTTT. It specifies CAISESPGLGQPQHF.

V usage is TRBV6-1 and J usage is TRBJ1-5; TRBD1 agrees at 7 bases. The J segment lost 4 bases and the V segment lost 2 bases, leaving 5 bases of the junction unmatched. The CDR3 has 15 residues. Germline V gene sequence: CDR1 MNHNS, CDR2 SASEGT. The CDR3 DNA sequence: TGTGCCAGCAGTGAATATGACAGGGAAAATCAGCCCCAGCATTTT. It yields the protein CASSEYDRENQPQHF.

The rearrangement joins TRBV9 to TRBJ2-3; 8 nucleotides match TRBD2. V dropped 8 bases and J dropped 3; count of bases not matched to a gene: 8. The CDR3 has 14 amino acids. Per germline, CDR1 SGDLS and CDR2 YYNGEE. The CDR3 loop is CASGRGGGTDTQYF. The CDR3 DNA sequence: TGTGCCAGTGGACGGGGGGGCGGTACAGATACGCAGTATTTT.

The CDR3 DNA sequence: TGTGCCATCAGTGGGTCCGGTACTGAAGCTTTCTTT. Residues: CAISGSGTEAFF. The chain links TRBV10-3 to TRBJ1-1; the D is unclear. Germline values: CDR1 ENHRY, CDR2 SYGVKD. The V end lost 4 bases, the J end lost 5 bases, and 8 bases lay between the germline ends. CDR3 length: 12 amino acids.

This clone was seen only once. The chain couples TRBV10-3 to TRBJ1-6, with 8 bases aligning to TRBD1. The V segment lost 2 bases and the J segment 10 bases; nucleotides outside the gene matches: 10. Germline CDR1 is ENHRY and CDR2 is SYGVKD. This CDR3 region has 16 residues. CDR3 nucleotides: TGTGCCATCAGTGAGGGCGGGACAGGCACAGGCTCACCCCTCCACTTT. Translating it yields CAISEGGTGTGSPLHF.

The CDR3 protein is CASSQAGGSEQYF. CDR3 coding DNA: TGCGCCAGCAGCCAAGCGGGGGGGAGCGAGCAGTACTTC. The chain is built from TRBV4-3 and TRBJ2-7; 8 bases map to TRBD2. After removal of 1 base from V and 6 bases from J, the junction contained 2 bases not matched to a gene. CDR1 and CDR2 from the germline V gene are LGHNA and YSLEER. The CDR3 sequence is 13 residues long.

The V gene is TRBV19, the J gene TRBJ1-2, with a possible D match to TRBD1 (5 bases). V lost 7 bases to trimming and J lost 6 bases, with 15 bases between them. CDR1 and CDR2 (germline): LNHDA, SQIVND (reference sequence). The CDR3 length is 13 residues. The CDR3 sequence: CASKPRDRDGYTF. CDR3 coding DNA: TGTGCCAGTAAACCCAGGGATAGGGATGGCTACACCTTC.

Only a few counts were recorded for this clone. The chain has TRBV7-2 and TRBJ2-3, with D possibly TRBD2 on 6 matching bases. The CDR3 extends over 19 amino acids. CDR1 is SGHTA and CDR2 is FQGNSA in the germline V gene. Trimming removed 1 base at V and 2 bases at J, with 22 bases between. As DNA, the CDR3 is TGTGCCAGCAGCTTAGGGGGTTGGGTCTTAGCGGAACCCACAGATACGCAGTATTTT. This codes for CASSLGGWVLAEPTDTQYF.

In DNA, the CDR3 is TGTGCCAGCAGCTTAGATCGCGGACAGGGAAACGGGGAGCTGTTTTTT. Its translation is CASSLDRGQGNGELFF. The chain joins TRBV11-3 to TRBJ2-2, with TRBD1 matching over 8 bases. Trimming removed 0 bases from V and 7 bases from J; junction bases left unmatched: 7. This CDR3 is 16 amino acids long. From germline, CDR1 is SGHNT and CDR2 YENEEA.

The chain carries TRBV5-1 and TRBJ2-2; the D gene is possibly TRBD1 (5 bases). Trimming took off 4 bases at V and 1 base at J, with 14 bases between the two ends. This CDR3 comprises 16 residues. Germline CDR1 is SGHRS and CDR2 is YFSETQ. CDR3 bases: TGCGCCAGCAGCGTACCAATTACAGGGAACACCGGGGAGCTGTTTTTT. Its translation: CASSVPITGNTGELFF.

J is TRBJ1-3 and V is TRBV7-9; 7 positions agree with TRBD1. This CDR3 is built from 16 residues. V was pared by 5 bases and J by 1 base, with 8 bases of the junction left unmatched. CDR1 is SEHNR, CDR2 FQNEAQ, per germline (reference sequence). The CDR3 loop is CASSLRTGDSGNTIYF. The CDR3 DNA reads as TGTGCCAGCAGCCTCAGGACAGGTGATTCTGGAAACACCATATATTTT. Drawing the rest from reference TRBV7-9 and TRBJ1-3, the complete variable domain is DTGVSQNPRHKITKRGQNVTFRCDPISEHNRLYWYRQTLGQGPEFLTYFQNEAQLEKSRLLSDRFSAERPKGSFSTLEIQRTEQGDSAMYLCASSLRTGDSGNTIYFGEGSWLTVV.

Written as DNA, the CDR3 is TGCGCCAGCAGGGTGGGGGCCTATGGCTACACCTTC. Translation gives CASRVGAYGYTF. The chain joins TRBV5-1 to TRBJ1-2; weak D call: TRBD1 (6 bases). The CDR3 sequence is 12 residues long. From germline, CDR1 is SGHRS and CDR2 YFSETQ. V was pared by 5 bases and J by 4 bases, with 9 bases between. The full variable domain, with the rest looked up from reference TRBV5-1 and TRBJ1-2, is KAGVTQTPRYLIKTRGQQVTLSCSPISGHRSVSWYQQTPGQGLQFLFEYFSETQRNKGNFPGRFSGRQFSNSRSEMNVSTLELGDSALYLCASRVGAYGYTFGSGTRLTVV.

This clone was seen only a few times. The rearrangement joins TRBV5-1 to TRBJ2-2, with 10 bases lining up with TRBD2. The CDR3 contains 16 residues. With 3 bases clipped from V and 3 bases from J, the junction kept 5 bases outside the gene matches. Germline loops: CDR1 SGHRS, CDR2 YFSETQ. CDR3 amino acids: CASSSRAGGDTGELFF. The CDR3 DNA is TGCGCCAGCAGCTCAAGAGCGGGAGGGGACACCGGGGAGCTGTTTTTT. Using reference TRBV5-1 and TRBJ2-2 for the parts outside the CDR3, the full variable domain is KAGVTQTPRYLIKTRGQQVTLSCSPISGHRSVSWYQQTPGQGLQFLFEYFSETQRNKGNFPGRFSGRQFSNSRSEMNVSTLELGDSALYLCASSSRAGGDTGELFFGEGSRLTVL.

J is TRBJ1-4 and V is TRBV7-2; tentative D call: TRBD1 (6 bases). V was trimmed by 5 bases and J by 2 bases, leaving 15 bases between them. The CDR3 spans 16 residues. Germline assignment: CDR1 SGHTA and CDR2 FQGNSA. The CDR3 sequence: CASSLSQGWTNEKLFF. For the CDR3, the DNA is TGTGCCAGCAGCCTAAGCCAGGGGTGGACTAATGAAAAACTGTTTTTT.

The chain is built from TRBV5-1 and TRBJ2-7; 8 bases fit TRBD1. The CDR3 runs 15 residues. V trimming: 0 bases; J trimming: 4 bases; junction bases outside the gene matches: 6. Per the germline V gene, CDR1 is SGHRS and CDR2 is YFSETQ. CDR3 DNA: TGCGCCAGCAGCTTGGCAGGGGGCGTGGGGTACGAGCAGTACTTC. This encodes CASSLAGGVGYEQYF.

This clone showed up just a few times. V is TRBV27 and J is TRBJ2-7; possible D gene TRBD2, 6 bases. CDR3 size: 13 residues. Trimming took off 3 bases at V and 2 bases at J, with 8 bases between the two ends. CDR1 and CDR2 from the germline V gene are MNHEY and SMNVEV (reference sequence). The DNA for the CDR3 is TGTGCCAGCAGTTTGGGCGGGACCTACGAGCAGTACTTC. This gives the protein CASSLGGTYEQYF.

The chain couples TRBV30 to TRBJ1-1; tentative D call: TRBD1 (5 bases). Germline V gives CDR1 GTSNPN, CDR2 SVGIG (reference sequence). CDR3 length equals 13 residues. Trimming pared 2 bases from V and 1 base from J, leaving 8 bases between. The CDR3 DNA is TGTGCCTGGAGTCGGACACAGAACACTGAAGCTTTCTTT. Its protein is CAWSRTQNTEAFF.

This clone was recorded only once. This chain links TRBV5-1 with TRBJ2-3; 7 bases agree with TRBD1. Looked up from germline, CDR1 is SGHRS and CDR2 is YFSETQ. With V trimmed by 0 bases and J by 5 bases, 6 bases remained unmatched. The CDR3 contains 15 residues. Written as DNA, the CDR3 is TGCGCCAGCAGCTTGGTGCAGGGGGTGAGAGATACGCAGTATTTT. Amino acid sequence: CASSLVQGVRDTQYF.

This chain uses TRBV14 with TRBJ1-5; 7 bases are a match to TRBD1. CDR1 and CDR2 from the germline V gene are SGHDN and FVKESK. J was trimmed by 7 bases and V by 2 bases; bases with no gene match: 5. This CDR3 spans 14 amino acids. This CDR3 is CASSQTGAGQPQHF. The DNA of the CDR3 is TGTGCCAGCAGCCAAACAGGGGCCGGGCAGCCCCAGCATTTT.